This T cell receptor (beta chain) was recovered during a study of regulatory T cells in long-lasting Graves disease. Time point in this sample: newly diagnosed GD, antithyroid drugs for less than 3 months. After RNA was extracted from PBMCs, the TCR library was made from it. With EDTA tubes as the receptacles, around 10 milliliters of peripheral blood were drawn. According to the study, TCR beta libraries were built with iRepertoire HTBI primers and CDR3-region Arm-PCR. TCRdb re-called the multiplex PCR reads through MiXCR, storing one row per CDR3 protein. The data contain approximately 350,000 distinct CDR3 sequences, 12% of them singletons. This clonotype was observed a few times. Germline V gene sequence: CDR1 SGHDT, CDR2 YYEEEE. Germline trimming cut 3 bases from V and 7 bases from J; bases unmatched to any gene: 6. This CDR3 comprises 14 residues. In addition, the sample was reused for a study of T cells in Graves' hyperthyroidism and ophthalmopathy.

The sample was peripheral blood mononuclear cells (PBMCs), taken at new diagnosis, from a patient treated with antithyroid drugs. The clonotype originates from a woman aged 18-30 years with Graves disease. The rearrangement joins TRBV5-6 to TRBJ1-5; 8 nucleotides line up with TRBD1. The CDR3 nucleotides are TGTGCCAGCAGCTGGAGGACAGGGAACCAGCCCCAGCATTTT. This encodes CASSWRTGNQPQHF.